The 5 T cell receptor beta chains below all came from one sample that was sequenced in a study of CD8+CD57+ T cells in acquired aplastic anemia. Selection for sequencing was limited to patients who had shown CD8+CD57+ cell expansion by flow cytometry. For CDR3 and TCR beta VDJ profiling, genomic DNA was the template used. One entry per CDR3 protein results from TCRdb running MiXCR on the reads. The table lists roughly 220,000 distinct CDR3 sequences, approximately 65% of them singletons. Sequenced sample: sorted CD4+, CD8+, or CD8+CD57+ T cells (not recorded which) from PBMCs. Every receptor here comes from a human donor with aplastic anemia.

V usage is TRBV9 and J usage is TRBJ1-3; 9 bases match TRBD1. V shed 3 bases and J 4 bases; nucleotides not matched to a gene: 11. The CDR3 length is 17 residues. Looked up from germline, CDR1 is SGDLS and CDR2 is YYNGEE. CDR3 loop: CASSAQQGAVAGNTIYF. The CDR3 bases are TGTGCCAGCAGCGCTCAACAGGGGGCAGTGGCCGGAAACACCATATATTTT.

This clonotype was recorded only once. J is TRBJ2-7 and V is TRBV9; the match to TRBD1 covers 9 bases. The DNA end favors TRBJ2-1, so the J call may be wrong. The CDR3 has 13 residues. CDR1 is SGDLS, CDR2 YYNGEE, per germline. This chain's CDR3 is CASTGTGTIEQFF. The CDR3 DNA reads TGTGCCAGCACCGGGACAGGGACAATTGAGCAGTTCTTC.

This clonotype was seen only a few times. CDR3 nucleotides: TGCAGTGCTAGAGATGGTTCAGGGGTTGGCTACACCTTC. Amino acids: CSARDGSGVGYTF. The chain uses TRBV20-1 and TRBJ1-2; tentative D call: TRBD1 (6 bases). Germline V CDR1 and CDR2: DFQATT, SNEGSKA (reference sequence). V gave up 0 bases and J gave up 7 bases, with 12 bases separating them. The CDR3 runs 13 residues.

This chain connects TRBV20-1 to TRBJ1-2; 7 bases align to TRBD1. Trimming at V came to 0 bases and at J to 4 bases, leaving 5 bases not matched to a gene. The CDR3 is made up of 14 amino acids. The germline V gene encodes CDR1 DFQATT and CDR2 SNEGSKA (reference sequence). As DNA, the CDR3 is TGCAGTGCTAGAGATATAGGACAGGTCTATGGCTACACCTTC. It is translated as CSARDIGQVYGYTF.

The chain employs TRBV2 and TRBJ2-5; D could derive from TRBD1 or TRBD2 (5 bases each). The CDR3 is 15 residues long. Germline V gene data show CDR1 as SNHLY and CDR2 as FYNNEI. The V end lost 7 bases, the J end lost 4 bases, and 19 bases lay between the germline ends. The CDR3 bases are TGTGCCAGCACTAGCACCGGGACGCAAATAGAGACCCAGTACTTC. Translated: CASTSTGTQIETQYF.